This TCR beta chain originates from a study of shared clonotypes between healthy human individuals. The CDR3 is 15 amino acids. V lost 3 bases, J lost 6 bases, and 6 bases stayed unmatched. CDR1 is MGHDK, CDR2 SYGVNS, per germline. Generated by immunoSEQ multiplex PCR, the TCRdb table keeps only in-frame clones and is missing some. The sample includes roughly 300,000 clones, around 87% seen only once; the top ten take around 15%. The sequence derives from a man between 18 and 29 years old in good health. Material for sequencing was memory CD8+ T cells sorted from blood. The sample's subset: CD45RO+ cells pooled with CCR7-negative TemRA cells. The chain has TRBV25-1 and TRBJ2-1; 9 bases map to TRBD2. The CDR3 spells CASSEGLAGGNEQFF. The CDR3 nucleotides read TGTGCCAGCAGTGAGGGACTAGCAGGAGGCAATGAGCAGTTCTTC.